This T cell receptor beta chain appears in the sequencing data of a study of T cell clones after liver transplantation. Study context: Third-party-reactive TCRbeta sequences from pre-transplant mixed lymphocyte reactions served as antigen-independent comparators. Tolerance: complete withdrawal held at least one year, liver enzymes staying within twice normal. Samples came pre-transplant, pre-randomization before withdrawal, and post-randomization after withdrawal ended.

Between the trimmed V and J ends, which lost 7 bases and 0 bases, there was a span of 13 bases. The CDR3 sequence is 15 residues long. The germline gives CDR1 SGHVS, CDR2 FNYEAQ. Measured with immunoSEQ multiplex PCR; TCRdb has only the in-frame clones, and not every one. The data contain 7,500 to 10,000 clones, around 72% of them seen just once; the ten biggest clones take up 22%. This sequence originates from a human patient who received a liver transplant. T cells may partly derive from the graft donor. This sample comprised CD8+ T cells from blood, obtained at the 15-month timepoint. The chain has TRBV7-6 and TRBJ2-1; D is uncertain. The CDR3 DNA sequence: TGTGCCAGCACCCAGTGGCGCAACTCCTACAATGAGCAGTTCTTC. Translating it yields CASTQWRNSYNEQFF.